These 8 T cell receptor beta chains were all obtained from the same sample, sequenced in a study of shared clonotypes between healthy human individuals. Assay used: immunoSEQ multiplex PCR; TCRdb lists only in-frame clones, some missing. The sample includes about 110,000 clones, over 65% of them seen just once. Source material: memory CD8+ T cells sorted from blood. Subset noted: CD45RO+ cells pooled with CCR7-negative TemRA cells. The receptor source for this set is a woman aged 25 to 39 in good health.

This clone has a count of ten or more. J is TRBJ2-7 and V is TRBV6-1; tentative D call: TRBD2 (6 bases). CDR3 size: 15 residues. Germline lookup yields CDR1 MNHNS and CDR2 SASEGT. V lost 0 bases and J 0 bases, leaving 9 bases between the germline ends. The CDR3 loop is CASSEAETSSYEQYF. In nucleotides, the CDR3 is TGTGCCAGCAGTGAAGCAGAGACTAGCTCCTACGAGCAGTACTTC.

The V and J genes are TRBV27 and TRBJ2-2; 11 nucleotides align to TRBD2. The CDR3 length is 14 residues. V was clipped by 8 bases and J by 3 bases; unmatched bases: 2. CDR1 is MNHEY, CDR2 SMNVEV, per germline (reference sequence). The CDR3 here is CASRTSGHTGELFF. CDR3 DNA sequence: TGTGCCAGCCGGACTAGCGGGCACACCGGGGAGCTGTTTTTT.

The gene calls are TRBV7-2 and TRBJ2-7; 13 bases agree with TRBD2. The germline V gene encodes CDR1 SGHTA and CDR2 FQGNSA. V gave up 5 bases and J gave up 4 bases; unmatched junction bases: 8. The CDR3 spans 16 residues. CDR3 DNA sequence: TGTGCCAGCAGCCCGTCCGGGACTAGCGGGGTTTACGAGCAGTACTTC. This translates into CASSPSGTSGVYEQYF.

On this clone: A far larger clone is off by one base, so a read error is likely. The sample has other DNA sequences that encode this CDR3 too. The J gene is TRBJ2-6, the V gene TRBV4-1; the match to TRBD1 covers 7 bases. V lost 4 bases to trimming and J lost 0 bases; unmatched junction nucleotides: 3. CDR1 is MGHRA and CDR2 is YSYEKL in the germline V gene. This CDR3 region has 16 residues. CDR3 DNA: TGCGCCAGCAGCCCGCGGACAGGCTCTGGGGCCAACGTCCTGACTTTC. This translates into CASSPRTGSGANVLTF.

The gene calls are TRBV19 and TRBJ1-2; no reliable D call. Germline lookup yields CDR1 LNHDA and CDR2 SQIVND (reference sequence). Trimming shortened V by 5 bases and J by 7 bases, and 14 bases separated the two germline ends. CDR3 length: 13 amino acids. The CDR3 DNA reads as TGTGCCAGTAGTTTCCGGGGAGCGGGTGGCTACACCTTC. Encoded protein: CASSFRGAGGYTF.

V is TRBV28 and J is TRBJ2-2; D may be TRBD1 (5 bases). V was clipped by 2 bases and J by 5 bases, with 15 bases between them. The CDR3 spans 16 residues. Germline-derived CDR1 and CDR2 are MDHEN and SYDVKM. The CDR3: CASSLKGAVETGELFF. The DNA of the CDR3 is TGTGCCAGCAGTTTAAAAGGGGCGGTGGAAACCGGGGAGCTGTTTTTT.

V gene TRBV15 combines with J gene TRBJ2-1; 8 bases fit TRBD2. Per germline, CDR1 LNHNV and CDR2 YYDKDF (reference sequence). The CDR3 covers 15 residues. V lost 5 bases and J lost 7; bases outside the gene matches: 10. For the CDR3, the DNA is TGTGCCACCAGCCGGCTCGGGAGGGCCTGGAATGAGCAGTTCTTC. This sequence encodes CATSRLGRAWNEQFF.

V usage is TRBV7-7 and J usage is TRBJ2-5; a weak D match, TRBD2 (5 bases). The V end was cut by 5 bases, the J end by 3 bases, with 22 bases between. The CDR3 loop spans 17 amino acids. Looked up from germline, CDR1 is SSHAT and CDR2 is FNYEAQ (reference sequence). Written as DNA, the CDR3 is TGTGCCAGCAGCAGTAGAGGGCGCGGTGGCGCGGAAGAGACCCAGTACTTC. Translation gives CASSSRGRGGAEETQYF.